This T cell receptor beta chain was retrieved from a study of OX40 agonist ivuxolimab in advanced cancers. Germline values: CDR1 MGHRA, CDR2 YSYEKL. Trimming left V 0 bases short and J 7 bases short, with 14 bases between. The CDR3 totals 15 residues. The data were produced by immunoSEQ multiplex PCR, yet TCRdb's version contains in-frame clones alone and is incomplete. The sample shows roughly 80,000 clones, less than 90% of them seen only once. This chain links TRBV4-1 with TRBJ2-3; possibly TRBD1 for D (6 bases). The material sequenced was CD4+ or CD8+ T cells sorted from blood, taken in a trial of the OX40 agonist ivuxolimab. The clonotype originates from an adult with an advanced solid tumor such as melanoma, head and neck, liver or kidney cancer. The CDR3 region is CASSQDRGGYNTQYF. DNA of the CDR3: TGCGCCAGCAGCCAAGATCGAGGGGGATATAATACGCAGTATTTT.